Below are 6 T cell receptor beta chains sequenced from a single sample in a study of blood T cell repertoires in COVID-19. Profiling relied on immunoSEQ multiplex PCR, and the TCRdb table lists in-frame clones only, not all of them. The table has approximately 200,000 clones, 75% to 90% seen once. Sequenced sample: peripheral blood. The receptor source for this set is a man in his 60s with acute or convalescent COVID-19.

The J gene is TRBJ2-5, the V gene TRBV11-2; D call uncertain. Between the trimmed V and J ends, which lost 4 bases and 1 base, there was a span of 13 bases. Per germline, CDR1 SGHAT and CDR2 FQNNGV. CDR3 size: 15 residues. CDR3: CASSSQLLSQETQYF. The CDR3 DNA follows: TGTGCCAGCAGCTCACAGCTGCTCTCCCAAGAGACCCAGTACTTC.

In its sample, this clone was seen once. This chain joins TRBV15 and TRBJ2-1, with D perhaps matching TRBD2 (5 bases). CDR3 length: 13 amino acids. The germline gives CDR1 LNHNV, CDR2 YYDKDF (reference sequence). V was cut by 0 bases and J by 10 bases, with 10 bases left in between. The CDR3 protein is CATSRDRGMEQFF. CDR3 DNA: TGTGCCACCAGCAGAGATCGGGGAATGGAGCAGTTCTTC.

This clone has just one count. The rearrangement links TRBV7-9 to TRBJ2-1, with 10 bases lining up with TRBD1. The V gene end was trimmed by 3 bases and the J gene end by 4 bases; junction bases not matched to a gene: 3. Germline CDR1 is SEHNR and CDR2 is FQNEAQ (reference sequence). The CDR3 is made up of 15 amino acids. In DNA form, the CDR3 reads TGTGCCAGCAGCTTCGGGACAGGGGTATACAATGAGCAGTTCTTC. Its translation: CASSFGTGVYNEQFF. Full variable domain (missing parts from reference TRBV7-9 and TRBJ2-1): DTGVSQNPRHKITKRGQNVTFRCDPISEHNRLYWYRQTLGQGPEFLTYFQNEAQLEKSRLLSDRFSAERPKGSFSTLEIQRTEQGDSAMYLCASSFGTGVYNEQFFGPGTRLTVL.

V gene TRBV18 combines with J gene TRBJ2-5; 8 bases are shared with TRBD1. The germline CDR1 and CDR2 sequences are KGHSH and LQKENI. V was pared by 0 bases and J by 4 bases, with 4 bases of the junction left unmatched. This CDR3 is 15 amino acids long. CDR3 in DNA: TGTGCCAGCTCACCACCGCAGGGGGCTGGAGAGACCCAGTACTTC. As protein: CASSPPQGAGETQYF.

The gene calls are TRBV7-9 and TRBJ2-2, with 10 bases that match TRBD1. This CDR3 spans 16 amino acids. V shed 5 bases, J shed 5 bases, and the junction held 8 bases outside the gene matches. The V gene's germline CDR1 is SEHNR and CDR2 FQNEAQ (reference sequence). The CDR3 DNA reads TGTGCCAGCAGCGTCGCCCGGACAGGGGGGACCGGGGAGCTGTTTTTT. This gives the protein CASSVARTGGTGELFF.

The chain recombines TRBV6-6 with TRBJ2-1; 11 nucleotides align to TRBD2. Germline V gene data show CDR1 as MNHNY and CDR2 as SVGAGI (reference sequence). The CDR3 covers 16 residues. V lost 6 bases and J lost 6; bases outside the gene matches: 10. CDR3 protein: CASSRGTSGSVNEQFF. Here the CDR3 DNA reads TGTGCCAGCAGCCGAGGGACTAGCGGATCTGTCAATGAGCAGTTCTTC.